The source of this TCR beta chain is a study of sequential checkpoint blockade in melanoma. For the study at large: First-line arms were nivolumab then ipilimumab, or the reverse, randomized 1:1. Both treatment sequences were followed by maintenance nivolumab.

The table came from immunoSEQ multiplex PCR; TCRdb's copy has only in-frame clones and leaves some out. The sample has 30,000 to 40,000 clones, 80% to 90% seen once. Germline V gene sequence: CDR1 GTSNPN, CDR2 SVGIG (reference sequence). V was shortened by 1 base and J by 2 bases, with 9 bases between the two germline ends. The CDR3 is made up of 13 amino acids. The sample's treatment: randomized to nivolumab then ipilimumab (arm A) or the reverse (arm B). Patients had received no earlier DNA-damaging chemotherapy. PBMC sorting kept live CD3+CD8+ cells without CD19 or CD56. The V call is TRBV30, the J call TRBJ2-7; TRBD1 is a possible D gene (5 bases). Material: CD8+ T cells sorted from blood (inferred from file names), obtained from a patient given nivolumab and ipilimumab in sequence. This receptor was taken from a human donor with melanoma. In DNA, the CDR3 is TGTGCCTGGAGTGCATCGGACACCTACGAGCAGTACTTC. Its protein is CAWSASDTYEQYF.